This TCR beta chain emerged from a study of CD8 T cells in ankylosing spondylitis. Whole-study results and caveats: The authors found the disease-linked clones to be CD8+ and relatively rare in peripheral blood. Clones linked to disease were reported to show significant enrichment in matched ankylosing spondylitis synovial fluid.

For this clonotype: Its specificity is unknown.

Quantitative 5'-RACE with molecular barcodes was used to make the TCR beta libraries. TCRdb re-analysed the 5' RACE reads in MiXCR, keeping a single row per CDR3 protein. The sample records roughly 200,000 distinct CDR3 sequences, 9.5% to 15% being singletons. The germline CDR1 and CDR2 sequences are MNHNS and SASEGT. This CDR3 comprises 15 residues. V was pared by 7 bases and J by 0 bases, with 5 bases of the junction left unmatched. The chain links TRBV6-1 to TRBJ2-1, with 8 nucleotides matching TRBD1. This receptor was identified in a male donor with ankylosing spondylitis or in good health (not recorded which). The sample comprised blood, either unsorted or a sorted T cell fraction (not recorded which). The CDR3 region has the DNA TGTGCCAGCACCTTAGACAGGGGCTCCTACAATGAGCAGTTCTTC. Protein product: CASTLDRGSYNEQFF.